These 21 T cell receptor beta chains were all obtained from the same sample, sequenced in a study of T cells expressing NK-cell markers. TCRdb reanalyzed the 5' RACE reads and collapses them to one entry per CDR3 protein, without DNA. The sample's table shows about 430,000 distinct CDR3 sequences. Sequencing input: blood T cells: a sorted CD56 or NKG2C T cell subset, CD4+ or CD8+ T cells, or bulk PBMC T cells (not recorded which). These TCRs come from a woman aged 45-65 years in good health.

The chain combines TRBV6-4 with TRBJ2-1; TCRdb selects TRBD2, and the lack of DNA leaves this call unchecked. This CDR3 is built from 16 residues. Germline CDR1 MRHNA, CDR2 SNTAGT. The CDR3 is CASSDSMRGRYNEQFF.

The chain carries TRBV20-1 and TRBJ2-1; TCRdb calls TRBD2, which cannot be checked without DNA. Germline lookup yields CDR1 DFQATT and CDR2 SNEGSKA (reference sequence). This CDR3 contains 15 residues. CDR3 region: CSARRPGTSVSEQFF.

The V and J genes are TRBV5-6 and TRBJ2-3; TCRdb returns TRBD2, unconfirmable since there is no DNA. Germline-derived CDR1 and CDR2 are SGHDT and YYEEEE. This CDR3 has 15 amino acids. The CDR3 loop is CASSLVRAGGDTQYF. Drawing the rest from reference TRBV5-6 and TRBJ2-3, the complete variable domain is DAGVTQSPTHLIKTRGQQVTLRCSPKSGHDTVSWYQQALGQGPQFIFQYYEEEERQRGNFPDRFSGHQFPNYSSELNVNALLLGDSALYLCASSLVRAGGDTQYFGPGTRLTVL.

V gene TRBV7-8 combines with J gene TRBJ2-4. Germline V gene data show CDR1 as SGHVS and CDR2 as FQNEAQ. There are 16 residues in the CDR3. CDR3 protein: CASSGGWGGAKNIQYF.

This chain joins TRBV14 and TRBJ2-7; TCRdb's D gene call, TRBD2, goes unchecked for lack of DNA. Per germline, CDR1 SGHDN and CDR2 FVKESK. CDR3 size: 18 residues. CDR3: CASSQSFDSLSGTYEQYF. The whole variable domain, filled in from reference TRBV14 and TRBJ2-7, reads EAGVTQFPSHSVIEKGQTVTLRCDPISGHDNLYWYRRVMGKEIKFLLHFVKESKQDESGMPNNRFLAERTGGTYSTLKVQPAELEDSGVYFCASSQSFDSLSGTYEQYFGPGTRLTVT.

The CDR3 region is CASSPGQEVRFF. The gene calls are TRBV12-3 or TRBV12-4 and TRBJ2-1; no DNA is available, so the TRBD1 call from TCRdb remains unchecked. The CDR3 totals 12 residues.

The chain joins TRBV4-1 to TRBJ2-1; TCRdb returns TRBD2, unconfirmable since there is no DNA. The CDR3 consists of 17 residues. Germline lookup yields CDR1 MGHRA and CDR2 YSYEKL. CDR3 sequence: CASSTQDIGLPYNEQFF.

The chain couples TRBV12-3 or TRBV12-4 to TRBJ1-5. This CDR3 contains 13 residues. The CDR3 loop is CASSRPGNQPQHF.

The rearrangement uses TRBV3-1 and TRBJ2-1. Germline V gene sequence: CDR1 LGHDT, CDR2 YNNKEL (reference sequence). The CDR3 contains 12 residues. The CDR3 sequence is CASYGRHNEQFF.

The chain links TRBV7-8 to TRBJ1-5; without DNA, the TCRdb call of TRBD1 cannot be checked. Germline CDR1 reads SGHVS; CDR2 reads FQNEAQ. The CDR3 has 15 residues. The CDR3: CASSLRGADNQPQHF.

V is TRBV3-1 and J is TRBJ2-1. Germline CDR1 LGHDT, CDR2 YNNKEL (reference sequence). CDR3 length: 11 amino acids. CDR3 region: CASTADNEQFF.

V is TRBV27 and J is TRBJ2-3. There are 11 residues in the CDR3. Germline V gene sequence: CDR1 MNHEY, CDR2 SMNVEV (reference sequence). CDR3 region: CASSSSSTQYF.

The chain carries TRBV6-5 and TRBJ2-1; TCRdb designates TRBD2, a call that cannot be tested without DNA. The germline gives CDR1 MNHEY, CDR2 SVGAGI. This CDR3 is built from 16 residues. Here the CDR3 reads CASSKVAGAPYNEQFF.

This CDR3 is CSAYPSGFYEQYF. V gene TRBV20-1 combines with J gene TRBJ2-7; the D call of TRBD2 rests on TCRdb alone, since no DNA is present to check it. Germline V gives CDR1 DFQATT, CDR2 SNEGSKA (reference sequence). CDR3 length: 13 amino acids.

The chain combines TRBV20-1 with TRBJ2-5. Germline lookup yields CDR1 DFQATT and CDR2 SNEGSKA (reference sequence). The CDR3 has 12 residues. CDR3 region: CSARVLGETQYF.

The gene calls are TRBV4-1 and TRBJ2-1; without DNA, the TCRdb call of TRBD2 cannot be checked. The CDR3 runs to 13 residues. In germline, CDR1 is MGHRA, CDR2 YSYEKL. CDR3 sequence: CASSPNTSYEQFF.

This sequence joins TRBV12-3 or TRBV12-4 and TRBJ2-6. The CDR3 runs 14 residues. The chain's CDR3 is CASSFASGANVLTF.

The J gene is TRBJ2-2, the V gene TRBV24-1; the TCRdb call, TRBD2, lacks DNA for checking. Germline V gene sequence: CDR1 KGHDR, CDR2 SFDVKD. This CDR3 is built from 12 residues. This CDR3 is CATTRDTGELFF.

The chain combines TRBV10-1 with TRBJ2-2. Germline V gene lookup returns CDR1 WNHNN and CDR2 SYGVQD (reference sequence). The CDR3 sequence is 14 residues long. The CDR3 reads CASMTEKATGELFF.

The chain links TRBV10-3 to TRBJ2-3. CDR3 size: 13 residues. Looked up from germline, CDR1 is ENHRY and CDR2 is SYGVKD. CDR3: CATVEASTDTQYF.

The rearrangement joins TRBV15 to TRBJ1-2; TCRdb names TRBD1, which stays unverified in the absence of DNA. The CDR3 loop spans 14 amino acids. Per germline, CDR1 LNHNV and CDR2 YYDKDF (reference sequence). CDR3 protein: CATSKPGANYGYTF. The full variable domain, in which reference TRBV15 and TRBJ1-2 provide the parts outside the CDR3, is DAMVIQNPRYQVTQFGKPVTLSCSQTLNHNVMYWYQQKSSQAPKLLFHYYDKDFNNEADTPDNFQSRRPNTSFCFLDIRSPGLGDTAMYLCATSKPGANYGYTFGSGTRLTVV.